One TCR beta chain is described in this entry. This sample was taken from a study of blood T cell repertoires in COVID-19. Background on the study: Some COVID-19 samples were acute and others convalescent; all came from the United States, Italy and Spain.

Profiling relied on immunoSEQ multiplex PCR, and the TCRdb table lists in-frame clones only, not all of them. Here the sample spans 200,000 to 250,000 clones, 65% to 85% being singletons. Cohorts were based on clinical histories the participants reported. Germline CDR1 is SQVTM and CDR2 is ANQGSEA. V lost 0 bases and J 8 bases, leaving 14 bases between the germline ends. CDR3 length equals 14 residues. The chain couples TRBV29-1 to TRBJ2-1, with D tentatively TRBD1 (6 bases). Sequenced input: PBMCs or T cells enriched from blood (not recorded which). This sequence was found in a man younger than 40 with acute COVID-19. The CDR3 region is CSVEDGQGIHEQFF. DNA for the CDR3: TGCAGCGTTGAAGATGGTCAGGGGATACATGAGCAGTTCTTC.